Below, 18 T cell receptor beta chains from the same sample are listed, as sequenced in a study of vaccination and CD4 T cells after COVID-19. At the Johns Hopkins FTIC core, DNA taken from cultured CD4+ T cells was sequenced by way of the Oncomine TCR Beta short-read assay. TCRdb re-called the PCR reads through MiXCR, storing one row per CDR3 protein. The data contain about 15,000 distinct CDR3 sequences, roughly 74% of them singletons. Treatment meaning: 10-day PBMC culture with coronavirus spike peptide pools or control peptides (ViraFEST assay). No cognate antigen is known for these TCRs. The sequences come from CD4+ T cells from blood, cultured in vitro, collected after SARS-CoV-2 vaccination. Every receptor here comes from a human donor who received a COVID-19 vaccine.

This chain links TRBV2 with TRBJ1-3, with no clear D. The germline gives CDR1 SNHLY, CDR2 FYNNEI. The germline V and J ends were trimmed by 2 bases and 4 bases, with 3 bases remaining between them. CDR3 size: 12 residues. The CDR3 sequence: CASSERGNTIYF. The DNA for the CDR3 is TGTGCCAGCAGTGAACGCGGAAACACCATATATTTT.

V and J are TRBV12-3 or TRBV12-4 and TRBJ2-2; 8 bases align to TRBD1. Losses at the gene ends were 6 bases for V and 6 bases for J; bases not matched to a gene: 6. The CDR3 length is 14 residues. The CDR3 region is CASRSRTGSGELFF. CDR3 DNA sequence: TGTGCCAGCAGATCCCGGACAGGGTCCGGGGAGCTGTTTTTT.

V gene TRBV5-1 combines with J gene TRBJ1-1; D unclear. Trimming removed 5 bases at V and 0 bases at J, with 8 bases between. CDR1 is SGHRS and CDR2 is YFSETQ in the germline V gene. The CDR3 spans 13 residues. CDR3 residues: CASRASMNTEAFF. The CDR3 coding sequence is TGCGCCAGCAGGGCGAGCATGAACACTGAAGCTTTCTTT.

In regard to this clonotype: The junction does not match germline at one end; this may be a read error. The chain has TRBV5-3 and TRBJ1-5, with D hard to call. TRBV5-3 is flagged as an ORF with uncertain function. The CDR3 length is 16 residues. The CDR3 nucleotides read TGTGCCAGCAGCTTGGGTGAGGGCAGGCCCAATCAGCCCCAGCATTTT. Its translation: CASSLGEGRPNQPQHF.

In DNA form, the CDR3 reads TGTGCCAGTAATATTGTGTACAATCAGCCCCAGCATTTT. This gives the protein CASNIVYNQPQHF. The chain employs TRBV19 and TRBJ1-5; D unresolved. The CDR3 length is 13 residues. CDR1 is LNHDA, CDR2 SQIVND, per germline (reference sequence). Trimming pared 7 bases from V and 3 bases from J, leaving 10 bases between.

The chain recombines TRBV12-3 or TRBV12-4 with TRBJ1-1, with D unresolved. The CDR3 contains 14 residues. V was cut by 2 bases and J by 2 bases, with 9 bases left in between. In DNA form, the CDR3 reads TGTGCCAGCAGTTTACGGCGGAGTAACACTGAAGCTTTCTTT. Encoded protein: CASSLRRSNTEAFF.

This clonotype has only a few counts. J is TRBJ2-3 and V is TRBV2; D is unresolved. The CDR3 totals 14 residues. Per germline, CDR1 SNHLY and CDR2 FYNNEI. V was cut by 5 bases and J by 2 bases, with 11 bases left in between. The chain's CDR3 is CASSSRIDTDTQYF. In DNA, the CDR3 is TGTGCCAGCAGTTCCCGGATCGACACAGATACGCAGTATTTT.

The CDR3 bases are TGTGCCAGCAGGCAGGGTTTCTCTGGAAACACCATATATTTT. Translating gives CASRQGFSGNTIYF. The chain combines TRBV2 with TRBJ1-3; D possibly corresponds to TRBD1 (5 bases). The germline gives CDR1 SNHLY, CDR2 FYNNEI. V was trimmed by 6 bases and J by 0 bases, leaving 9 bases between them. The CDR3 totals 14 residues.

This clonotype was observed a handful of times. The rearrangement uses TRBV24-1 and TRBJ1-3; weak D call: TRBD1 (6 bases). Trimming removed 0 bases at V and 2 bases at J, with 7 bases between. CDR1 is KGHDR and CDR2 is SFDVKD in the germline V gene. CDR3 length: 15 amino acids. The CDR3 protein is CATSDLYRAGNTIYF. CDR3 DNA: TGTGCCACCAGTGATTTGTACAGGGCTGGAAACACCATATATTTT.

This clonotype was recorded once. This chain links TRBV7-9 with TRBJ2-7, with TRBD1 matching 7 bases. There are 11 residues in the CDR3. Looked up from germline, CDR1 is SEHNR and CDR2 is FQNEAQ (reference sequence). The CDR3 sequence: CDADRRYEQYF. The DNA of the CDR3 is TGTGACGCGGACAGGCGCTACGAGCAGTACTTC.

This chain links TRBV6-1 with TRBJ1-3, with D maybe TRBD1 (6 bases). This CDR3 has 16 amino acids. V was shortened by 5 bases and J by 3 bases, with 17 bases between the two germline ends. Germline CDR1 and CDR2: MNHNS and SASEGT. The CDR3, as DNA: TGTGCCAGCAGTCCAAACCAAAGGGGGGGTGGAAACACCATATATTTT. Protein product: CASSPNQRGGGNTIYF.

The chain carries TRBV2 and TRBJ1-1, with 7 nucleotides matching TRBD1. J was trimmed by 0 bases and V by 8 bases; bases with no gene match: 6. The germline V gene has CDR1 SNHLY and CDR2 FYNNEI. This CDR3 comprises 14 residues. This chain's CDR3 is CASHWGQLNTEAFF. CDR3 nucleotide sequence: TGTGCCAGCCACTGGGGACAGTTGAACACTGAAGCTTTCTTT.

The J gene is TRBJ2-6, the V gene TRBV2; D not certain. The CDR3 extends over 14 amino acids. The germline gives CDR1 SNHLY, CDR2 FYNNEI. With 7 bases removed from V and 0 bases from J, the gap between germline ends came to 7 bases. The CDR3 is CASTGSSGANVLTF. Written as DNA, the CDR3 is TGTGCCAGCACAGGATCCTCTGGGGCCAACGTCCTGACTTTC.

The J gene is TRBJ2-3, the V gene TRBV6-1; TRBD2 matches at 9 bases. This CDR3 has 14 residues. J gave up 3 bases and V 8 bases, and 6 bases lay outside the gene matches. Germline V gives CDR1 MNHNS, CDR2 SASEGT. The CDR3 region is CASGGLANTDTQYF. The CDR3 nucleotides read TGTGCCAGCGGTGGACTAGCGAATACAGATACGCAGTATTTT.

The J gene is TRBJ2-7, the V gene TRBV19, with TRBD2 identical over 8 bases. CDR1 LNHDA and CDR2 SQIVND come from the germline V gene (reference sequence). There are 15 residues in the CDR3. V shed 3 bases, J shed 2 bases, and the junction held 6 bases outside the gene matches. The DNA of the CDR3 is TGTGCCAGTAGTATGGGTAGCGGGACCCCCTACGAGCAGTACTTC. Translating gives CASSMGSGTPYEQYF.

This clonotype has a single count. The chain's CDR3 is CASSSAVGGNYGYTF. The CDR3 nucleotides read TGCGCCAGCAGCTCGGCGGTGGGGGGCAACTATGGCTACACCTTC. The chain has TRBV5-1 and TRBJ1-2; a weak D match, TRBD1 (6 bases). Trimming pared 3 bases from V and 2 bases from J, leaving 14 bases between. CDR3 length: 15 amino acids. Germline V gives CDR1 SGHRS, CDR2 YFSETQ. The variable domain in full, with the rest retrieved from reference TRBV5-1 and TRBJ1-2, is KAGVTQTPRYLIKTRGQQVTLSCSPISGHRSVSWYQQTPGQGLQFLFEYFSETQRNKGNFPGRFSGRQFSNSRSEMNVSTLELGDSALYLCASSSAVGGNYGYTFGSGTRLTVV.

J is TRBJ1-5 and V is TRBV21-1. TRBV21-1 is a pseudogene. The CDR3 has 16 residues. The DNA of the CDR3 is TGTGCCAGCAGCAAAGCTCGGACGGTAAGAAATCAGCCCCAGCATTTT. This encodes CASSKARTVRNQPQHF.

The chain links TRBV12-5 to TRBJ1-1; D might be TRBD1 (6 bases). The germline V gene encodes CDR1 LGHNT and CDR2 FRNRAP. The CDR3 covers 18 residues. Trimming took off 2 bases at V and 5 bases at J, with 24 bases between the two ends. For the CDR3, the DNA is TGTGCTAGTGGTTTGCCCCGAGGGGGGCGGGTTTTGGGGACTGAAGCTTTCTTT. This encodes CASGLPRGGRVLGTEAFF.